The 25 T cell receptor beta chains listed next were all sequenced from one sample in a study of CD8+ T cells in alopecia areata. RNA was extracted and reverse transcribed into cDNA as the sequencing template. Measured with immunoSEQ multiplex PCR; TCRdb has only the in-frame clones, and not every one. The sample yields 140,000 to 150,000 clones, roughly 50% seen once. The sample was CD4+ T cells sorted from blood. These receptors were obtained from a human donor with alopecia areata.

The chain recombines TRBV5-1 with TRBJ2-5, with TRBD2 matching over 8 bases. Germline V gene data show CDR1 as SGHRS and CDR2 as YFSETQ. This CDR3 comprises 16 residues. Losses at the gene ends were 3 bases for V and 2 bases for J; bases not matched to a gene: 9. CDR3 residues: CASSSSGGRVQETQYF. The CDR3 coding sequence is TGCGCCAGCAGCTCCTCGGGGGGGAGGGTTCAAGAGACCCAGTACTTC.

The genes are TRBV28 and TRBJ2-7, with a tentative D call TRBD1 (6 bases). The V gene's germline CDR1 is MDHEN and CDR2 SYDVKM. Deletions cut 8 bases from V and 3 bases from J, with 11 bases between. This CDR3 region has 12 residues. The CDR3 DNA reads TGTGCCAGCCGTTCACAGGGCTACGAGCAGTACTTC. It yields the protein CASRSQGYEQYF.

The CDR3 DNA sequence: TGTGCCATCAGTTTATCGGGACAGTATTCCGAGCAGTACTTC. Translated: CAISLSGQYSEQYF. This rearrangement joins TRBV10-3 to TRBJ2-7; 7 bases map to TRBD1. Trimming cost V 5 bases and J 6 bases; bases outside gene matches: 10. Germline V gene sequence: CDR1 ENHRY, CDR2 SYGVKD. The CDR3 is 14 residues long.

This clone was counted a single time. The chain carries TRBV30 and TRBJ1-2, with 9 positions matching TRBD1. The V gene end was trimmed by 1 base and the J gene end by 10 bases; junction bases not matched to a gene: 13. The CDR3 extends over 15 amino acids. Looked up from germline, CDR1 is GTSNPN and CDR2 is SVGIG (reference sequence). DNA for the CDR3: TGTGCCTGGAGTGATTCCGGGACAGGGACCTCGTTCTACACCTTC. This gives the protein CAWSDSGTGTSFYTF.

The rearrangement joins TRBV2 to TRBJ2-3; the match to TRBD2 covers 9 bases. Germline V gives CDR1 SNHLY, CDR2 FYNNEI. The J segment lost 1 base and the V segment lost 9 bases, leaving 5 bases of the junction unmatched. This CDR3 has 14 amino acids. The CDR3 bases are TGTGCCAGTCGACTAGCGGAGCGCACAGATACGCAGTATTTT. Its protein is CASRLAERTDTQYF.

This clone was seen a few times. The rearrangement links TRBV2 to TRBJ2-1; D may be TRBD1 (5 bases). This CDR3 has 12 amino acids. Germline CDR1 reads SNHLY; CDR2 reads FYNNEI. With 10 bases removed from V and 6 bases from J, the gap between germline ends came to 13 bases. CDR3 in amino acids: CATQFTGNEQFF. In DNA form, the CDR3 reads TGTGCCACCCAGTTTACAGGCAATGAGCAGTTCTTC. The full variable domain, rest sourced from reference TRBV2 and TRBJ2-1, is EPEVTQTPSHQVTQMGQEVILRCVPISNHLYFYWYRQILGQKVEFLVSFYNNEISEKSEIFDDQFSVERPDGSNFTLKIRSTKLEDSAMYFCATQFTGNEQFFGPGTRLTVL.

This clone was counted between two and nine times. The J gene is TRBJ2-7, the V gene TRBV29-1; possible D gene TRBD1, 7 bases. There are 13 residues in the CDR3. V dropped 3 bases and J dropped 5 bases, with 14 bases sitting between them. In germline, CDR1 is SQVTM, CDR2 ANQGSEA. The CDR3 loop is CSVDGGGYNEQYF. The CDR3 coding sequence is TGCAGCGTTGATGGAGGGGGCTACAACGAGCAGTACTTC.

The J gene is TRBJ1-4, the V gene TRBV11-2; D is unresolved. Germline lookup yields CDR1 SGHAT and CDR2 FQNNGV. The CDR3 covers 15 residues. The V gene lost 5 bases and the J gene lost 0 bases, with 10 bases spanning the gap. The CDR3 DNA reads TGTGCCAGCAGCCTAAGGATTCCAACTAATGAAAAACTGTTTTTT. It yields the protein CASSLRIPTNEKLFF. Full variable domain (missing parts from reference TRBV11-2 and TRBJ1-4): EAGVAQSPRYKIIEKRQSVAFWCNPISGHATLYWYQQILGQGPKLLIQFQNNGVVDDSQLPKDRFSAERLKGVDSTLKIQPAKLEDSAVYLCASSLRIPTNEKLFFGSGTQLSVL.

The chain links TRBV29-1 to TRBJ1-1; D may be TRBD1 (5 bases). Between the trimmed V and J ends, which lost 3 bases and 0 bases, there was a span of 8 bases. CDR3 length: 13 amino acids. The germline V gene encodes CDR1 SQVTM and CDR2 ANQGSEA. CDR3 sequence reads: CSVDEGMNTEAFF. Written as DNA, the CDR3 is TGCAGCGTTGACGAGGGGATGAACACTGAAGCTTTCTTT.

This clone was seen repeatedly, ten times or more. This rearrangement joins TRBV19 to TRBJ1-3; a possible D gene is TRBD1 (5 bases). The length of the CDR3 is 12 residues. Trimming pared 7 bases from V and 5 bases from J, leaving 9 bases between. Germline V gene data show CDR1 as LNHDA and CDR2 as SQIVND (reference sequence). CDR3 bases: TGTGCCAGTACGGCAGGGAGAAACACCATATATTTT. Translated, it gives CASTAGRNTIYF.

This clone was seen a few times. The rearrangement links TRBV5-6 to TRBJ2-2; D is ambiguous. Trimming stripped 1 base from V and 3 bases from J, with 4 bases between. The germline CDR1 and CDR2 sequences are SGHDT and YYEEEE. CDR3 length: 13 residues. This CDR3 reads CASSLMDTGELFF. DNA of the CDR3: TGTGCCAGCAGCTTGATGGACACCGGGGAGCTGTTTTTT.

This clone was detected a few times. This rearrangement joins TRBV29-1 to TRBJ1-1, with D uncertain. V lost 2 bases and J lost 1, with 5 bases in between. The germline CDR1 and CDR2 sequences are SQVTM and ANQGSEA. CDR3 length equals 12 residues. The CDR3 sequence is CSVERQNTEAFF. In nucleotides, the CDR3 is TGCAGCGTTGAACGGCAGAACACTGAAGCTTTCTTT.

This rearrangement joins TRBV7-9 to TRBJ2-1; perhaps TRBD2 as D (6 bases). This CDR3 comprises 12 residues. V lost 10 bases to trimming and J lost 6 bases, with 13 bases between them. Looked up from germline, CDR1 is SEHNR and CDR2 is FQNEAQ (reference sequence). CDR3 loop: CAIPAGSNEQFF. The CDR3 DNA is TGTGCCATCCCAGCGGGCTCCAATGAGCAGTTCTTC.

This clone was seen more than once but under ten times. The chain has TRBV29-1 and TRBJ2-1; 11 bases are a match to TRBD2. Losses at the gene ends were 5 bases for V and 0 bases for J; bases not matched to a gene: 3. From germline, CDR1 is SQVTM and CDR2 ANQGSEA. The length of the CDR3 is 15 residues. The CDR3 DNA follows: TGCAGCGTTCACACTAGCGGGAGCTCCTACAATGAGCAGTTCTTC. Translated: CSVHTSGSSYNEQFF.

The chain employs TRBV5-1 and TRBJ2-1; D is uncertain. Germline V gene data show CDR1 as SGHRS and CDR2 as YFSETQ. This CDR3 contains 13 residues. Trimming took 4 bases from V and 5 from J, leaving 10 bases between them. The CDR3 is CASSLGPNNEQFF. The CDR3 DNA reads TGCGCCAGCAGCCTAGGGCCCAACAATGAGCAGTTCTTC.

The V gene is TRBV7-3, the J gene TRBJ2-3; 10 bases are a match to TRBD2. Germline trimming cut 4 bases from V and 11 bases from J; bases unmatched to any gene: 12. The CDR3 sequence is 15 residues long. Germline V gene lookup returns CDR1 SGHTA and CDR2 FQGTGA. The CDR3 here is CASSSLAGTSDMQYF. CDR3 nucleotides: TGTGCCAGCAGCTCACTGGCCGGGACTAGCGACATGCAGTATTTT.

This chain joins TRBV29-1 and TRBJ2-1, with 12 nucleotides matching TRBD2. The CDR3 runs 16 residues. V dropped 5 bases and J dropped 8; count of bases not matched to a gene: 13. The germline CDR1 and CDR2 sequences are SQVTM and ANQGSEA. The CDR3 nucleotides are TGCAGCGTTTGGGGCCTCAGACTAGCGGGAGAGGATGAGCAGTTCTTC. Residues: CSVWGLRLAGEDEQFF.

This chain connects TRBV29-1 to TRBJ2-2, with TRBD2 matching 8 bases. Per the germline V gene, CDR1 is SQVTM and CDR2 is ANQGSEA. After removal of 4 bases from V and 6 bases from J, the junction contained 10 bases not matched to a gene. This CDR3 spans 15 amino acids. CDR3 DNA sequence: TGCAGCGTTGGGGAAAGCGGGAGAATCGCCGGGGAGCTGTTTTTT. Translated, it gives CSVGESGRIAGELFF.

This clone was observed a few times. The CDR3 reads CSVAGVNQPQHF. The CDR3 DNA reads as TGCAGCGTTGCGGGGGTGAATCAGCCCCAGCATTTT. The chain joins TRBV29-1 to TRBJ1-5; D is possibly TRBD1 (5 bases). Trimming cost V 4 bases and J 4 bases, with 8 bases left between them. CDR3 length equals 12 residues. In germline, CDR1 is SQVTM, CDR2 ANQGSEA.

The J gene is TRBJ2-7, the V gene TRBV29-1, with 10 positions matching TRBD1. CDR1 and CDR2 (germline): SQVTM, ANQGSEA. This CDR3 has 13 amino acids. V lost 5 bases to trimming and J lost 6 bases; unmatched junction nucleotides: 7. CDR3 sequence (DNA): TGCAGCGTTAGCGACAGGGGGCTTGGCGAGCAGTACTTC. Amino acid sequence: CSVSDRGLGEQYF.

This chain connects TRBV5-4 to TRBJ2-3, with D unresolved. The germline V gene has CDR1 SGHNT and CDR2 YYREEE (reference sequence). The V gene lost 6 bases and the J gene lost 8 bases, with 16 bases spanning the gap. The CDR3 is 13 amino acids. Written as DNA, the CDR3 is TGTGCCAGCACCACAACGGAGCCCGGTACGCAGTATTTT. Translated: CASTTTEPGTQYF.

The V gene is TRBV11-3, the J gene TRBJ2-5, with unresolved D. V gave up 1 base and J gave up 5 bases, with 8 bases separating them. The CDR3 contains 13 residues. Per germline, CDR1 SGHNT and CDR2 YENEEA. In DNA, the CDR3 is TGTGCCAGCAGCTTAGTGTCCAGGGAGACCCAGTACTTC. Translated: CASSLVSRETQYF.

The chain is built from TRBV23-1 and TRBJ2-1, with D possibly called TRBD1 or TRBD2 (5 bases each). TRBV23-1 belongs to the ORF category, with a function that is uncertain. The CDR3 spans 14 residues. V dropped 2 bases and J dropped 7 bases, with 12 bases sitting between them. CDR3 sequence: CASSQNRTPNEQFF. DNA for the CDR3: TGCGCCAGCAGTCAAAACAGGACTCCAAATGAGCAGTTCTTC.

This chain links TRBV29-1 with TRBJ2-1; TRBD2 aligns across 8 bases. The junction had 13 bases not matched to a gene; V was cut back by 3 bases and J by 9 bases. This CDR3 spans 15 amino acids. CDR1 is SQVTM and CDR2 is ANQGSEA in the germline V gene. The CDR3, as DNA: TGCAGCGTTGATCCCCAGACGGGAGGGCTCATTGAGCAGTTCTTC. The encoded protein is CSVDPQTGGLIEQFF.

This clone was seen a few times. V is TRBV7-9 and J is TRBJ2-1; a possible D gene is TRBD2 (5 bases). Trimming removed 2 bases at V and 10 bases at J, with 12 bases between. CDR1 and CDR2 from the germline V gene are SEHNR and FQNEAQ (reference sequence). The CDR3 runs 13 residues. Here the CDR3 reads CASSLIEGGEQFF. CDR3 nucleotides: TGTGCCAGCAGCTTAATCGAGGGCGGGGAGCAGTTCTTC.